This TCR beta chain was identified in a study of OX40 agonist ivuxolimab in advanced cancers. Study results and caveats: Which antigen the expanded peripheral T cells recognized is unknown. CD8+ T cells (on average) carried more expanded clones than CD4+ T cells.

Libraries were prepared by immunoSEQ multiplex PCR; TCRdb keeps only in-frame clonotypes and omits some of them. The repertoire has around 66,000 clones, about nine tenths of them found once; the top ten carry just over 2%. To note about this clone: The target antigen is unknown.

Specimen: CD4+ or CD8+ T cells sorted from blood, collected in a trial of the OX40 agonist ivuxolimab. The TCR sequence derives from an adult with an advanced solid tumor such as melanoma, head and neck, liver or kidney cancer.

CDR3 residues: CASSLGQEKLFF. CDR3 coding DNA: TGTGCCAGCAGCTTGGGGCAGGAAAAACTGTTTTTT. V is TRBV7-2 and J is TRBJ1-4; possibly TRBD1 for D (5 bases). Per the germline V gene, CDR1 is SGHTA and CDR2 is FQGNSA. Deletions cut 3 bases from V and 8 bases from J, with 7 bases between. The CDR3 contains 12 residues.